A single sample gave rise to the 28 T cell receptor beta chains below, sequenced in a study of T cells in Graves' hyperthyroidism and ophthalmopathy (dated by TCRdb to about 2019). Libraries were constructed by multiplex PCR. Instrument on record: Illumina HiSeq 2000. The TCR beta CDR3 regions were amplified from the RNA transcripts. The TCR CDR3 was subjected to a first round of RT-PCR using the HTBI primer set and the Qiagen OneStep RT-PCR kit. TCRdb reran the public reads through fastp at Q25 and MiXCR, keeping productive beta chains. All rows with the same CDR3 protein become a single entry with the most common DNA and genes. For this sample the table gives over 700,000 distinct CDR3 sequences, of which around a third were detected only once. Of the sample, roughly 30% is held by the ten largest clones. The material sequenced was blood. The receptors were sampled from a woman aged 40 to 49 with Graves' hyperthyroidism.

This clonotype is a singleton in its sample. V usage is TRBV7-3 and J usage is TRBJ1-3, with 7 bases matching TRBD1. Unmatched junction bases numbered 4, after V lost 5 bases and J lost 3 bases. The CDR3 has 14 residues. In germline, CDR1 is SGHTA, CDR2 FQGTGA. CDR3: CASSPYRGGNTIYF. In DNA, the CDR3 is TGTGCCAGCAGCCCATACAGGGGTGGAAACACCATATATTTT.

This clonotype was recorded at least ten times. The chain couples TRBV29-1 to TRBJ1-5; 8 bases match TRBD1. Germline CDR1 is SQVTM and CDR2 is ANQGSEA. The CDR3 covers 14 residues. V lost 8 bases to trimming and J lost 5 bases; unmatched junction nucleotides: 11. CDR3 loop: CSFGQGTSDQPQHF. CDR3 coding DNA: TGCAGCTTTGGACAGGGAACAAGCGATCAGCCCCAGCATTTT.

This clonotype was observed at least ten times. This chain joins TRBV20-1 and TRBJ2-7, with D perhaps TRBD2 (6 bases). The CDR3 runs 15 residues. Germline V gene lookup returns CDR1 DFQATT and CDR2 SNEGSKA (reference sequence). V lost 3 bases and J lost 1, with 16 bases in between. CDR3 sequence: CSASLSLGGSYEQYF. Here the CDR3 DNA reads TGCAGTGCTAGTTTATCTCTGGGGGGTTCCTACGAGCAGTACTTC.

This clonotype was detected a few times. This chain connects TRBV7-2 to TRBJ2-7; TRBD2 aligns across 11 bases. Trimming at V came to 3 bases and at J to 4 bases, leaving 11 bases not matched to a gene. The germline CDR1 and CDR2 sequences are SGHTA and FQGNSA. This CDR3 has 17 amino acids. The CDR3 protein is CASSFSGGAMIGYEQYF. As DNA, the CDR3 is TGTGCCAGCAGCTTTAGCGGGGGGGCAATGATTGGGTACGAGCAGTACTTC.

The chain combines TRBV10-2 with TRBJ1-4; 10 nucleotides agree with TRBD1. With V trimmed by 5 bases and J by 3 bases, 6 bases remained unmatched. CDR1 is WSHSY and CDR2 is SAAADI in the germline V gene. CDR3 length: 16 amino acids. CDR3 bases: TGCGCCAGCAGTACCGGGACAGGGGAAGCTAATGAAAAACTGTTTTTT. It encodes CASSTGTGEANEKLFF.

On this clonotype itself: This may arise from a read error, as a much more abundant clone is one base away. V usage is TRBV12-3 or TRBV12-4 and J usage is TRBJ1-2; D uncertain. The CDR3 runs to 12 residues. The CDR3 region has the DNA TGTGCCAGCAGTATTCGCATCTATGGCTACATCTTC. It codes for CASSIRIYGYIF.

This chain connects TRBV6-6 to TRBJ1-3, with 9 bases that match TRBD1. The CDR3 is made up of 17 amino acids. Germline values: CDR1 MNHNY, CDR2 SVGAGI (reference sequence). The V and J ends lost 6 bases and 0 bases, in that order; junction bases with no gene match: 9. As DNA, the CDR3 is TGTGCCAGCAGACGAACCGGACAGGGGAGCTCTGGAAACACCATATATTTT. Encoded protein: CASRRTGQGSSGNTIYF.

The J gene is TRBJ2-7, the V gene TRBV18, with TRBD2 as a possible D gene (5 bases). Germline loops: CDR1 KGHSH, CDR2 LQKENI. The CDR3 sequence is 13 residues long. V shed 0 bases and J shed 7 bases, with 10 bases lying between them. CDR3 in amino acids: CASSPPESGEQYF. The DNA for the CDR3 is TGTGCCAGCTCACCACCTGAGTCGGGAGAGCAGTACTTC.

This clonotype was detected a few times. An end of the junction does not agree with germline; a read error may underlie this. V and J are TRBV5-1 and TRBJ1-3; D gene uncertain. CDR1 and CDR2 (germline): SGHRS, YFSETQ. This CDR3 comprises 16 residues. The CDR3 protein is CASSRGIADSGNTIYF. The DNA for the CDR3 is TGTGCCAGCAGTCGAGGGATTGCGGACTCTGGAAACACCATATATTTT.

V and J are TRBV11-2 and TRBJ1-2; TRBD1 might be the D (5 bases). The CDR3 loop spans 12 amino acids. V was trimmed by 3 bases and J by 7 bases, leaving 9 bases between them. In germline, CDR1 is SGHAT, CDR2 FQNNGV. The CDR3 region has the DNA TGTGCCAGCAGCTTTGTGCAGGGTGGCTACACCTTC. Translating it yields CASSFVQGGYTF.

This clonotype occurred many times. The chain is built from TRBV7-8 and TRBJ2-7; 8 positions match TRBD1. Germline CDR1 SGHVS, CDR2 FQNEAQ. The CDR3 extends over 13 amino acids. V trimming: 1 base; J trimming: 6 bases; junction bases outside the gene matches: 2. This CDR3 is CASSLGGQGEQYF. CDR3 bases: TGTGCCAGCAGCTTAGGAGGACAGGGCGAGCAGTACTTC.

This clonotype was observed a handful of times. The chain couples TRBV7-2 to TRBJ2-5; no reliable D call. This CDR3 comprises 15 residues. Trimming pared 3 bases from V and 2 bases from J, leaving 13 bases between. Germline CDR1 SGHTA, CDR2 FQGNSA. The CDR3, as DNA: TGTGCCAGCAGCTTGTATCCCGCCGGGCAAGAGACCCAGTACTTC. Residues: CASSLYPAGQETQYF.

Worth noting for this clonotype: Likely a read error: the CDR3 ends without its conserved phenylalanine or tryptophan. The DNA is left out, because the CDR3 cannot be placed on it with certainty; the CDR3 is given as TCRdb lists it. The V and J genes are TRBV7-2 and TRBJ1-2. The CDR3 length is 8 residues, termini included. Germline CDR1 reads SGHTA; CDR2 reads FQGNSA. The CDR3 region is CASGPGIG.

There are a few counts of this clonotype. The J gene is TRBJ1-2, the V gene TRBV5-6; D ambiguous. The germline V gene encodes CDR1 SGHDT and CDR2 YYEEEE. The CDR3 is 14 amino acids. Trimming took 4 bases from V and 7 from J, leaving 17 bases between them. This CDR3 reads CASSNLVSLGGYTF. For the CDR3, the DNA is TGTGCCAGCAGCAACCTAGTATCGCTTGGTGGCTACACCTTC.

As concerns this clonotype: Possible read error: a much larger clone is one base away. CDR3 in amino acids: CAISESNFGSRFGSTIYF. In DNA form, the CDR3 reads TGTGCCATCAGTGAGTCAAATTTCGGGTCCCGATTTGGAAGCACCATATATTTT. The genes are TRBV10-3 and TRBJ1-3; D remains ambiguous. Germline V CDR1 and CDR2: ENHRY, SYGVKD. There are 18 residues in the CDR3.

V and J are TRBV5-1 and TRBJ2-7; D possibly corresponds to TRBD2 (6 bases). The CDR3 sequence is 13 residues long. V lost 4 bases to trimming and J lost 4 bases, with 12 bases between them. Germline CDR1 SGHRS, CDR2 YFSETQ. The CDR3, as DNA: TGCGCCAGCAGCACCGGGACTCCGTACGAGCAGTACTTC. The encoded protein is CASSTGTPYEQYF.

There are a few counts of this clonotype. The V gene is TRBV5-1, the J gene TRBJ1-1, with 7 bases fitting TRBD1. The CDR3 runs 14 residues. The V and J ends lost 2 bases and 6 bases, in that order; junction bases with no gene match: 7. The germline gives CDR1 SGHRS, CDR2 YFSETQ. CDR3 protein: CASSLTGEGAEAFF. The CDR3 DNA sequence: TGCGCCAGCAGCTTAACAGGGGAGGGGGCTGAAGCTTTCTTT. The whole variable domain, filled in from reference TRBV5-1 and TRBJ1-1, reads KAGVTQTPRYLIKTRGQQVTLSCSPISGHRSVSWYQQTPGQGLQFLFEYFSETQRNKGNFPGRFSGRQFSNSRSEMNVSTLELGDSALYLCASSLTGEGAEAFFGQGTRLTVV.

This clonotype has a count of ten or more. The chain couples TRBV15 to TRBJ1-4, with 9 bases matching TRBD1. The CDR3 sequence is 15 residues long. The J segment lost 8 bases and the V segment lost 2 bases, leaving 6 bases of the junction unmatched. CDR1 LNHNV and CDR2 YYDKDF come from the germline V gene (reference sequence). Here the CDR3 reads CATSRTGTGHEKLFF. As DNA, the CDR3 is TGTGCCACCAGCAGAACCGGGACAGGGCACGAAAAACTGTTTTTT.

This clonotype was observed at least ten times. The rearrangement links TRBV10-3 to TRBJ1-3; TRBD1 is a possible D gene (5 bases). The CDR3 runs to 16 residues. V was pared by 0 bases and J by 2 bases, with 11 bases between. Per the germline V gene, CDR1 is ENHRY and CDR2 is SYGVKD. CDR3: CAISESTGGTGNTIYF. CDR3 nucleotide sequence: TGTGCCATCAGTGAGTCGACTGGGGGAACTGGAAACACCATATATTTT.

The V call is TRBV7-9, the J call TRBJ2-7; D possibly corresponds to TRBD2 (5 bases). Trimming removed 5 bases from V and 2 bases from J, with 16 bases in between. There are 15 residues in the CDR3. The germline V gene encodes CDR1 SEHNR and CDR2 FQNEAQ (reference sequence). The CDR3 reads CASSQVGERAYEQYF. Here the CDR3 DNA reads TGTGCCAGCAGCCAAGTCGGGGAGAGGGCCTACGAGCAGTACTTC.

This clonotype turned up a few times. This sequence joins TRBV7-9 and TRBJ1-1; tentatively, D is TRBD1 (6 bases). Germline V CDR1 and CDR2: SEHNR, FQNEAQ (reference sequence). The CDR3 is 18 residues long. V was trimmed by 2 bases and J by 3 bases, leaving 22 bases between them. The DNA for the CDR3 is TGTGCCAGCAGCTTATGGGCGGTTTACAGGGAGGGGGACACTGAAGCTTTCTTT. Encoded protein: CASSLWAVYREGDTEAFF.

The rearrangement joins TRBV10-2 to TRBJ1-1; D unresolved. CDR3 length equals 13 residues. Trimming took off 6 bases at V and 3 bases at J, with 11 bases between the two ends. In germline, CDR1 is WSHSY, CDR2 SAAADI. In nucleotides, the CDR3 is TGCGCCAGCAGGGCCAGAACGCACACTGAAGCTTTCTTT. It specifies CASRARTHTEAFF.

The chain combines TRBV7-9 with TRBJ2-7; D remains ambiguous. Germline lookup yields CDR1 SEHNR and CDR2 FQNEAQ (reference sequence). Trimming stripped 5 bases from V and 6 bases from J, with 14 bases between. This CDR3 has 13 residues. The CDR3 region is CASSPTEYREQYF. DNA for the CDR3: TGTGCCAGCAGCCCTACAGAGTACCGCGAGCAGTACTTC.

This clonotype showed up just once. This chain joins TRBV15 and TRBJ1-1; maybe TRBD1 (6 bases). V shed 3 bases and J shed 4 bases, with 24 bases lying between them. The CDR3 sequence is 18 residues long. The germline gives CDR1 LNHNV, CDR2 YYDKDF (reference sequence). CDR3 protein: CATSSGQWTIQGRTEAFF. The DNA of the CDR3 is TGTGCCACCAGCAGTGGCCAATGGACGATACAGGGTCGCACTGAAGCTTTCTTT.

The gene calls are TRBV15 and TRBJ2-1; 9 positions agree with TRBD2. This CDR3 comprises 15 residues. CDR1 LNHNV and CDR2 YYDKDF come from the germline V gene (reference sequence). Trimming cost V 1 base and J 6 bases; bases outside gene matches: 4. The CDR3 coding sequence is TGTGCCACCAGCAGAGGTGGACTAGCGCGCAATGAGCAGTTCTTC. Translation: CATSRGGLARNEQFF.

CDR3 amino acids: CATSSSAGSVETQYF. DNA for the CDR3: TGTGCCACCAGCAGTTCGGCAGGGTCGGTGGAGACCCAGTACTTC. J is TRBJ2-5 and V is TRBV15; D might be TRBD1 (5 bases). Trimming took off 3 bases at V and 5 bases at J, with 16 bases between the two ends. The CDR3 runs 15 residues. The germline CDR1 and CDR2 sequences are LNHNV and YYDKDF (reference sequence).

Remarks on this clonotype: This may be a read error, as it is one base from a much larger clone. The V gene is TRBV14, the J gene TRBJ2-7, with TRBD1 matching over 7 bases. V shed 8 bases and J 2 bases; nucleotides not matched to a gene: 15. Germline CDR1 is SGHDN and CDR2 is FVKESK. The CDR3 contains 16 residues. The CDR3 DNA follows: TGTGCCAGCTCACCAGTTATCAGGACAGGTACCTACGAGCAGTACTTC. Protein: CASSPVIRTGTYEQYF.

This clonotype was counted at least ten times. This chain connects TRBV7-2 to TRBJ2-7; either TRBD1 or TRBD2 may fit D (6 bases each). V was pared by 1 base and J by 4 bases, with 14 bases between. CDR1 SGHTA and CDR2 FQGNSA come from the germline V gene. The CDR3 runs to 15 residues. The CDR3 protein is CASSLDAGAGYEQYF. Written as DNA, the CDR3 is TGTGCCAGCAGCTTAGATGCAGGGGCGGGATACGAGCAGTACTTC.